Listed below are T cell receptor beta chains from one sample, sequenced in a study of cytomegalovirus exposure and HLA in healthy donors. TCRdb keeps only in-frame clones here, not all; method: immunoSEQ multiplex PCR. The ten top clones account for 1% to 1.5%, within a sample of roughly 42,000 clones. Sample: PBMCs. These TCRs come from a man aged 30 to 45 in good health and CMV-seronegative. The CDR3 runs from the conserved cysteine through the conserved F or W. The D gene is left open where the match is weak. A clone size is listed for some rows: how often the clone was seen (once, few, many), or a class if it is expanded.

>-|TRBJ1-1|-|TRBV29-1|14
CSVGPAGEKGEDFF
TGCAGCGTCGGTCCCGCGGGGGAGAAGGGTGAAGATTTCTTT
>TRBD2|TRBJ2-3|-|TRBV4-2|18
CASSQGIGAGGSTDTQYF
TGTGCCAGCAGCCAAGGAATAGGGGCGGGAGGGAGCACAGATACGCAGTATTTT
>-|TRBJ2-1|-|TRBV6-5|13
CASSYSTDNEQFF
TGTGCCAGCAGTTACTCGACAGACAATGAGCAGTTCTTC
>TRBD2|TRBJ2-5|-|TRBV18|19
CASSPPRLPGLAGQETQYF
TGTGCCAGCTCACCTCCCCGCCTCCCGGGACTAGCGGGCCAAGAGACCCAGTACTTC
>-|TRBJ2-2|-|TRBV25-1|14
CASEGHLNTGELFF
TGTGCCAGCGAGGGACACTTGAACACCGGGGAGCTGTTTTTT
>-|TRBJ1-3|-|TRBV7-9|13
CASKILSGNTIYF
TGTGCCAGCAAGATACTTTCTGGAAACACCATATATTTT
>-|TRBJ1-1|-|TRBV30|13
CAWSNGWNTEAFF
TGTGCCTGGAGTAACGGGTGGAACACTGAAGCTTTCTTT
>TRBD2|TRBJ2-7|-|TRBV4-1|17
CASSQTTRREVSYEQYF
TGCGCCAGCAGCCAAACGACTCGGCGGGAGGTTTCCTACGAGCAGTACTTC
>-|TRBJ2-3|-|TRBV5-1|15
CASSLVAGATDTQYF
TGCGCCAGCAGCTTGGTGGCAGGGGCCACAGATACGCAGTATTTT
>-|TRBJ1-5|-|TRBV27|14
CASSPGPGGQPQHF
TGTGCCAGCAGTCCGGGACCCGGGGGTCAGCCCCAGCATTTT
>TRBD2|TRBJ2-7|-|TRBV29-1|16
CSVEDRSGSSGYEQYF
TGCAGCGTTGAAGATAGGTCTGGGTCTAGCGGTTACGAGCAGTACTTC
>-|TRBJ2-1|-|TRBV19|13
CASSMVLVDEQFF
TGTGCCAGTAGTATGGTACTTGTCGATGAGCAGTTCTTC
>TRBD1|TRBJ1-5|-|TRBV18|16
CASSPGTGGAGQPQHF
TGTGCCAGCTCACCTGGGACAGGGGGCGCGGGTCAGCCCCAGCATTTT
>TRBD2|TRBJ2-7|-|TRBV29-1|13
CSVGTSGDYEQYF
TGCAGCGTTGGGACTAGCGGCGACTACGAGCAGTACTTC
>-|TRBJ2-5|-|TRBV6-1|13
CASSQTAQETQYF
TGTGCCAGCAGTCAGACAGCTCAAGAGACCCAGTACTTC
>-|TRBJ2-2|-|TRBV30|14
CACTGQTNTGELFF
TGTGCCTGCACCGGACAGACGAACACCGGGGAGCTGTTTTTT
>-|TRBJ1-6|-|TRBV5-1|18
CASNRTRLRGGDNSPLHF
TGCGCCAGCAATCGGACGCGGTTGCGTGGGGGCGATAATTCACCCCTCCACTTT
>-|TRBJ2-7|-|TRBV5-1|14
CASTTNRAFYEQYF
TGCGCCAGCACCACAAACAGGGCTTTCTACGAGCAGTACTTC
>-|TRBJ2-7|-|TRBV30|11
CAWSEQGQQYF
TGTGCCTGGAGTGAGCAGGGCCAGCAGTACTTC
>-|TRBJ2-7|-|TRBV9|15
CASSVAEGGHYEQYF
TGTGCCAGCAGCGTTGCCGAGGGCGGCCACTACGAGCAGTACTTC
>-|TRBJ2-3|-|TRBV20-1|11
CSARDLDTQYF
TGCAGTGCTAGAGATCTAGATACGCAGTATTTT
>-|TRBJ2-7|-|TRBV5-1|13
CASSEGPLDEQYF
TGCGCCAGCAGCGAGGGCCCCCTGGACGAGCAGTACTTC
>-|TRBJ2-1|-|TRBV11-2|16
CASSYLLATNVNEQFF
TGTGCCAGCAGCTATCTCCTAGCTACCAACGTCAATGAGCAGTTCTTC
>TRBD2|TRBJ2-7|-|TRBV10-3|17
CAISESPGLAGALEQYF
TGTGCCATCAGTGAAAGCCCCGGGCTAGCGGGAGCCCTCGAGCAGTACTTC
>TRBD2|TRBJ2-4|-|TRBV11-2|15
CASSFSGLAKNIQYF
TGTGCCAGCAGCTTTAGCGGGTTAGCCAAAAACATTCAGTACTTC
>TRBD1|TRBJ1-5|medium-sized|TRBV19|14
CASTGQGETQPQHF
TGTGCCAGTACGGGACAGGGGGAGACCCAGCCCCAGCATTTT
>-|TRBJ1-2|-|TRBV30|13
CAWSVRDKRSSTF
TGTGCCTGGAGTGTACGGGACAAGAGATCTAGCACCTTC
>-|TRBJ2-2|-|TRBV4-3|15
CASSQWDLNTGELFF
TGCGCCAGCAGCCAATGGGACTTGAACACCGGGGAGCTGTTTTTT
>-|TRBJ2-7|-|TRBV7-3|15
CAGWWGACTEYEQYF
TGTGCCGGGTGGTGGGGAGCCTGTACAGAATACGAGCAGTACTTC
>-|TRBJ1-1|-|TRBV30|11
CAWRANTEAFF
TGTGCCTGGAGAGCAAACACTGAAGCTTTCTTT
>TRBD1|TRBJ2-3|-|TRBV10-1|15
CASSERTGGTDTQYF
TGCGCCAGCAGTGAGCGGACAGGGGGAACAGATACGCAGTATTTT